The clone carrying this T cell receptor (beta chain) came up many times. Described time point: newly diagnosed GD, antithyroid drugs for less than 3 months. From RNA extracted from PBMCs, the TCR library was made. The patient group derived from an endocrinology department in Xi'an, China. Arm-PCR with iRepertoire HTBI primers amplified the CDR3 regions for these TCR beta libraries. TCRdb fed the multiplex PCR reads into MiXCR, producing one record per CDR3 protein. The sample lists about 470,000 distinct CDR3 sequences, 15% to 20% seen once, with more than 9% in the top ten. CDR3 length: 13 residues. Trimming cost V 9 bases and J 6 bases; bases outside gene matches: 3. The germline V gene has CDR1 KGHDR and CDR2 SFDVKD. These data belong to a study of regulatory T cells in long-lasting Graves disease. These data were also filed under a second study, of T cells in Graves' hyperthyroidism and ophthalmopathy. That source reports: TCR CDR3 underwent first-round RT-PCR with the HTBI primer set.

The TCR originated in a man aged 35 to 55 with Graves disease. Sample: peripheral blood mononuclear cells (PBMCs), taken at new diagnosis, from a patient treated with antithyroid drugs. V gene TRBV24-1 combines with J gene TRBJ2-7; 14 nucleotides line up with TRBD2. The CDR3 coding sequence is TGTGCCACCGCGACTAGCGGGAGGGGCGAGCAGTACTTC. This sequence encodes CATATSGRGEQYF.